This TCR beta chain derives from a study of T cells expressing NK-cell markers. Background on the study: From sorted CD3+CD56+NKG2C+, CD3+CD56+NKG2C- and CD3+CD56-NKG2C+ T cells came the TCR beta repertoires. Seven sequenced donors out of eight were HCMV-seropositive, one seronegative. Study-wide results and limits: These clonotypes also led the CD3+CD56-NKG2C+ fraction in several donors.

5'RACE template switching built TCR beta cDNA with unique molecular identifiers. TCRdb re-called the 5' RACE reads and catalogs CDR3 proteins one per entry, DNA excluded. This sample contains about 160,000 distinct CDR3 sequences. The CDR3 loop spans 14 amino acids. CDR1 and CDR2 (germline): SEHNR, FQNEAQ (reference sequence). Points on this clonotype: Antigen unknown.

The V gene is TRBV7-9, the J gene TRBJ2-1; TCRdb picks TRBD2, but there is no DNA to check that call. Source material: blood T cells: a sorted CD56 or NKG2C T cell subset, CD4+ or CD8+ T cells, or bulk PBMC T cells (not recorded which). The receptor was derived from a man aged 18 to 70 in good health. The CDR3 here is CASSLGGALDEQFF.